This paragraph covers one T cell receptor (beta chain) sequence. What it binds is unknown. V gave up 3 bases and J gave up 4 bases, with 15 bases separating them. This CDR3 has 15 amino acids. CDR1 SEHNR and CDR2 FQNEAQ come from the germline V gene (reference sequence). Noted treatment: 19 received Ad26.COV2.S at low or high dose, single or two shots; about 5 received placebo; per-sample allocation not given. Sampling happened 63 days after the first vaccine or placebo injection. Data came from immunoSEQ multiplex PCR; TCRdb stores just in-frame clones and leaves some out. The sample has around 300,000 clones; less than 90% are singletons. The record originates from a study of Ad26.COV2.S vaccination and SARS-CoV-2 variants. Regarding the study as a whole: Analyses that measured TCR breadth and depth may have underestimated total T cell responses.

Sequenced here: peripheral blood, sampled in a trial of Ad26.COV2.S vaccine versus placebo. This clonotype originated in a person aged 18-60 years who received the Ad26.COV2.S COVID-19 vaccine or a placebo. The V gene is TRBV7-9, the J gene TRBJ1-1; tentative D call: TRBD1 (5 bases). The CDR3 spells CASSFQGVGVTEAFF. The CDR3 region has the DNA TGTGCCAGCAGCTTCCAGGGTGTTGGGGTCACTGAAGCTTTCTTT.